These 5 T cell receptor beta chains were all obtained from the same sample, sequenced in a study of neoadjuvant anti-PD-1 for oral cavity cancer. Generated by immunoSEQ multiplex PCR, the TCRdb table keeps only in-frame clones and is missing some. The repertoire has 72,000 or so clones, around four fifths of them found once; the top ten carry roughly 3.5%. The input for sequencing was PBMCs, taken before nivolumab (anti-PD-1) treatment. The source of these receptors is a person between 40 and 85 years old with oral cavity squamous cell carcinoma.

The rearrangement uses TRBV7-9 and TRBJ1-2; possible D gene TRBD1, 6 bases. Trimming took 0 bases from V and 8 from J, leaving 10 bases between them. This CDR3 contains 13 residues. Germline V gives CDR1 SEHNR, CDR2 FQNEAQ (reference sequence). The CDR3 nucleotides read TGTGCCAGCAGCTTAGCGCGGCAGGGGGGCTACACCTTC. Translation: CASSLARQGGYTF.

This clone was recorded once. This chain's CDR3 is CASSDSGGANIQYF. The DNA for the CDR3 is TGTGCCAGCAGCGATAGCGGGGGGGCCAACATTCAGTACTTC. The chain employs TRBV9 and TRBJ2-4; TRBD2 agrees at 11 bases. The CDR3 runs to 14 residues. The J segment lost 7 bases and the V segment lost 3 bases, leaving 3 bases of the junction unmatched. Germline values: CDR1 SGDLS, CDR2 YYNGEE.

The rearrangement links TRBV5-4 to TRBJ2-1; a possible D gene is TRBD1 (5 bases). This CDR3 has 15 residues. Trimming removed 0 bases from V and 5 bases from J, with 12 bases in between. Germline V gene data show CDR1 as SGHNT and CDR2 as YYREEE (reference sequence). DNA of the CDR3: TGTGCCAGCAGCTTGGGGGGCCGATCGCACAATGAGCAGTTCTTC. Translating gives CASSLGGRSHNEQFF.

This clone has only a few counts. V and J are TRBV7-9 and TRBJ2-2; weak D call: TRBD2 (6 bases). The length of the CDR3 is 15 residues. The V end was cut by 10 bases, the J end by 3 bases, with 18 bases between. From germline, CDR1 is SEHNR and CDR2 FQNEAQ (reference sequence). Written as DNA, the CDR3 is TGTGCCACACAAACCGGGACTTGGCACACCGGGGAGCTGTTTTTT. Amino acids: CATQTGTWHTGELFF.

This sequence joins TRBV28 and TRBJ1-4; D is unresolved. CDR3 length: 15 residues. The germline V gene has CDR1 MDHEN and CDR2 SYDVKM. Trimming took off 6 bases at V and 2 bases at J, with 13 bases between the two ends. The CDR3 nucleotides read TGTGCCAGCAGCCGCCCGATGGGGACTAATGAAAAACTGTTTTTT. Translating it yields CASSRPMGTNEKLFF.